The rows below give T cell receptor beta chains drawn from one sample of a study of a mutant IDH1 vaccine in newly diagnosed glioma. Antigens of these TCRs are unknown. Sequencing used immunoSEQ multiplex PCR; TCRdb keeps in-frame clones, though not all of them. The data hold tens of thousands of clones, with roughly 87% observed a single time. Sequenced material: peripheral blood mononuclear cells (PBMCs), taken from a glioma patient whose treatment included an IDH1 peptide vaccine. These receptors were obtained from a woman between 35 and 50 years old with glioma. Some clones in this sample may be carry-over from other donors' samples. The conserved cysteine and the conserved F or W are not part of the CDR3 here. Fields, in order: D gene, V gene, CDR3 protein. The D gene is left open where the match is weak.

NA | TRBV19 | ASSISPNTEAF
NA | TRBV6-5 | ASSYEGTGELF
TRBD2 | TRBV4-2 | ASSHGGTATYEQY
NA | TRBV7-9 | ASSSTGTKLYGYT
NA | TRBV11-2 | ASSRTVTGNTIY
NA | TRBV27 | ASGGYQETQY
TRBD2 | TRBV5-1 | ASSPPGTSGGYDTQY
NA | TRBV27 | ASGRRPASTDTQY
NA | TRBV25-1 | ASSEFRAQRGDEQF
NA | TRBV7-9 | ASSLVDLSPRRETQY
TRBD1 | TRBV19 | ASRQTGGSNQPQH